This T cell receptor (beta chain) was recorded in a study of blood T cell repertoires in COVID-19. Study summary: The study drew acute and convalescent COVID-19 samples from the United States, Italy and Spain. PBMCs, B-cell-depleted T cells, or T cells provided the cDNA or gDNA that made up the material.

V lost 6 bases and J 4 bases, leaving 19 bases between the germline ends. CDR3 size: 15 residues. Germline lookup yields CDR1 SGHTS and CDR2 YDEGEE. How the authors handled the data: Estimated nucleated cell counts came from reference gene primer amplification. Sequenced by immunoSEQ multiplex PCR; TCRdb stores in-frame clones only, minus some. That table furnishes V, J and clone size, whereas the DNA furnished D and trimming. This table has 120,000 or so clones, 87% appearing once. The source of this sequence is a human donor in a cohort sampled during active COVID-19. Sequencing was done on a sample of peripheral blood. The chain has TRBV5-8 and TRBJ1-2; tentative D call: TRBD1 (6 bases). CDR3: CASTIPGGPGYGYTF. The CDR3, as DNA: TGTGCCAGCACCATTCCCGGGGGGCCAGGCTATGGCTACACCTTC.